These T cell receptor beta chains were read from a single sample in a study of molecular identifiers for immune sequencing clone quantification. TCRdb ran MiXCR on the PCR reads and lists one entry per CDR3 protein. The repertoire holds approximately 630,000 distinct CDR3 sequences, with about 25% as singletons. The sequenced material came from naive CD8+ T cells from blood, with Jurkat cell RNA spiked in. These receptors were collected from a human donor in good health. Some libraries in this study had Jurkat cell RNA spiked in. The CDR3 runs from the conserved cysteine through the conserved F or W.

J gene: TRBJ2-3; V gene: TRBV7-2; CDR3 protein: CASSLLSWDTQYF
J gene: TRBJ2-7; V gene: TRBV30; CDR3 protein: CAWSVSAAHYEQYF
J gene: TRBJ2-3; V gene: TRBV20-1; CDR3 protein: CSARDRGINGDTQYF
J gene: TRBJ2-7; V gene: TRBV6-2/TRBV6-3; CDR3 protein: CASSYLMRTTETYEQYF
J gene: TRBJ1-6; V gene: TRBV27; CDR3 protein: CASSFGFNSPLHF
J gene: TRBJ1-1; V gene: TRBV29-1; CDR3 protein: CSVDSGNTEAFF
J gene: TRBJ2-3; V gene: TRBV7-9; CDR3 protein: CASSPPQRSTDTQYF
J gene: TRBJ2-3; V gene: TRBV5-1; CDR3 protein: CASSFDVFMVRGGPDTQYF
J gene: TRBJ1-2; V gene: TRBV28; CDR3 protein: CASSSLAGAYGYTF
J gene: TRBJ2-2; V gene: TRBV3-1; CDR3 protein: CASLGLAGQDTGELFF
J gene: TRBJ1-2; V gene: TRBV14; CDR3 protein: CASSHPGQGLYGCTF
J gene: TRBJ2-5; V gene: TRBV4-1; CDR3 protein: CASSHVSGQETQYF
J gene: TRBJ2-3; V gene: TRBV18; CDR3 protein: CASSPGQRGRVPDTQYF
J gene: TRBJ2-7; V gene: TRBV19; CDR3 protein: CASSTHTGSYEQYF
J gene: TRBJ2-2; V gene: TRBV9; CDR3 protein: CASNEGKHTGELFF
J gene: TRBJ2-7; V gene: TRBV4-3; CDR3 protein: CASSQGAGAAEQYF
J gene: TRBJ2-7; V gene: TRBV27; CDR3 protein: CASSFIRGASGSYEQYF